The 5 T cell receptor beta chains below all came from one sample that was sequenced in a study of blood T cell repertoires in COVID-19. Generated by immunoSEQ multiplex PCR, the TCRdb table keeps only in-frame clones and is missing some. The sample lists some 240,000 clones; approximately 89% were seen once. What was sequenced was peripheral blood. The receptors come from a woman aged 40-49 years who had recovered from COVID-19.

The rearrangement joins TRBV30 to TRBJ2-3, with 10 bases that match TRBD1. Germline CDR1 and CDR2: GTSNPN and SVGIG (reference sequence). There are 13 residues in the CDR3. The V segment lost 5 bases and the J segment 4 bases; nucleotides outside the gene matches: 3. This chain's CDR3 is CAWLTGGADTQYF. The CDR3 DNA reads TGTGCCTGGTTGACAGGGGGCGCAGATACGCAGTATTTT.

This clone has just one count. The rearrangement uses TRBV3-1 (or the pseudogene TRBV3-2) and TRBJ2-1, with 10 nucleotides matching TRBD2. The CDR3 extends over 15 amino acids. The germline gives CDR1 LGHDT, CDR2 YNNKEL (reference sequence). The J segment lost 4 bases and the V segment lost 4 bases, leaving 4 bases of the junction unmatched. CDR3 sequence (DNA): TGTGCCAGCAGCCGTAGCGGGAGGCCGTACAATGAGCAGTTCTTC. It encodes CASSRSGRPYNEQFF.

This rearrangement joins TRBV6-5 to TRBJ1-2; 8 positions match TRBD1. CDR1 is MNHEY and CDR2 is SVGAGI in the germline V gene. The CDR3 extends over 12 amino acids. V was pared by 4 bases and J by 8 bases, with 3 bases of the junction left unmatched. The CDR3 is CASSSQGGGYTF. The CDR3 DNA reads as TGTGCCAGCAGTTCACAGGGGGGCGGCTACACCTTC.

The V call is TRBV2, the J call TRBJ2-1; the match to TRBD2 covers 8 bases. Germline loops: CDR1 SNHLY, CDR2 FYNNEI. The ends lost 4 bases at V and 6 bases at J; junction bases unmatched: 5. The CDR3 spans 14 residues. The CDR3 region is CASSGSGSSNEQFF. In DNA, the CDR3 is TGTGCCAGCAGTGGAAGCGGGAGTAGCAATGAGCAGTTCTTC.

The chain combines TRBV29-1 with TRBJ1-1; D gene unclear. The CDR3 consists of 10 residues. The V gene lost 4 bases and the J gene lost 9 bases, with 9 bases spanning the gap. Germline CDR1 is SQVTM and CDR2 is ANQGSEA. Written as DNA, the CDR3 is TGCAGCGTTGTTTTAGACAAAGCTTTCTTT. Its protein product is CSVVLDKAFF.